Listed here is a single T cell receptor beta chain. The record originates from a study of T cells in Graves' hyperthyroidism and ophthalmopathy. Hyperthyroidism, newly diagnosed and lasting under 2 months, affected patients aged 18 to 65. CDR3 length: 16 residues. Germline V lookup: CDR1 MGHRA, CDR2 YSYEKL. V was shortened by 0 bases and J by 8 bases, with 14 bases between the two germline ends. The source material, RNA transcripts, was used to amplify TCR beta CDR3 regions. The primer set for the first-round RT-PCR of the TCR CDR3 was HTBI. Using its own MiXCR run on the multiplex PCR reads, TCRdb lists one record per CDR3 protein. In the table there are hundreds of thousands of distinct CDR3 sequences, about a sixth of which are singletons.

The sequencing sample was made of blood. The chain recombines TRBV4-1 with TRBJ1-6; D gene uncertain. The receptor's source is a young woman with Graves' hyperthyroidism. The CDR3 nucleotides are TGCGCCAGCAGCCAAGATGAGGGCAGAGGTTATTCACCCCTCCACTTT. Translated: CASSQDEGRGYSPLHF.